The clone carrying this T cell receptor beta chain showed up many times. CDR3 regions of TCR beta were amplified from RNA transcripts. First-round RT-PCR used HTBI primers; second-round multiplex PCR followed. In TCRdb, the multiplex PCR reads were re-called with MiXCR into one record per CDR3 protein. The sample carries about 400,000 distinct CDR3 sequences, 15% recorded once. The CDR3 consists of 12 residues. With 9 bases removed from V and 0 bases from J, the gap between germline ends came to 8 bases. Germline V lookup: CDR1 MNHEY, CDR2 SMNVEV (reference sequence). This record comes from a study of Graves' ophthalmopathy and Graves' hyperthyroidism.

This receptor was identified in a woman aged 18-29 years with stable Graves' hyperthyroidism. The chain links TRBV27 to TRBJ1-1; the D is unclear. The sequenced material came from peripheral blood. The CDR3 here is CASYPLNTEAFF. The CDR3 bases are TGTGCCAGTTATCCCCTGAACACTGAAGCTTTCTTT.